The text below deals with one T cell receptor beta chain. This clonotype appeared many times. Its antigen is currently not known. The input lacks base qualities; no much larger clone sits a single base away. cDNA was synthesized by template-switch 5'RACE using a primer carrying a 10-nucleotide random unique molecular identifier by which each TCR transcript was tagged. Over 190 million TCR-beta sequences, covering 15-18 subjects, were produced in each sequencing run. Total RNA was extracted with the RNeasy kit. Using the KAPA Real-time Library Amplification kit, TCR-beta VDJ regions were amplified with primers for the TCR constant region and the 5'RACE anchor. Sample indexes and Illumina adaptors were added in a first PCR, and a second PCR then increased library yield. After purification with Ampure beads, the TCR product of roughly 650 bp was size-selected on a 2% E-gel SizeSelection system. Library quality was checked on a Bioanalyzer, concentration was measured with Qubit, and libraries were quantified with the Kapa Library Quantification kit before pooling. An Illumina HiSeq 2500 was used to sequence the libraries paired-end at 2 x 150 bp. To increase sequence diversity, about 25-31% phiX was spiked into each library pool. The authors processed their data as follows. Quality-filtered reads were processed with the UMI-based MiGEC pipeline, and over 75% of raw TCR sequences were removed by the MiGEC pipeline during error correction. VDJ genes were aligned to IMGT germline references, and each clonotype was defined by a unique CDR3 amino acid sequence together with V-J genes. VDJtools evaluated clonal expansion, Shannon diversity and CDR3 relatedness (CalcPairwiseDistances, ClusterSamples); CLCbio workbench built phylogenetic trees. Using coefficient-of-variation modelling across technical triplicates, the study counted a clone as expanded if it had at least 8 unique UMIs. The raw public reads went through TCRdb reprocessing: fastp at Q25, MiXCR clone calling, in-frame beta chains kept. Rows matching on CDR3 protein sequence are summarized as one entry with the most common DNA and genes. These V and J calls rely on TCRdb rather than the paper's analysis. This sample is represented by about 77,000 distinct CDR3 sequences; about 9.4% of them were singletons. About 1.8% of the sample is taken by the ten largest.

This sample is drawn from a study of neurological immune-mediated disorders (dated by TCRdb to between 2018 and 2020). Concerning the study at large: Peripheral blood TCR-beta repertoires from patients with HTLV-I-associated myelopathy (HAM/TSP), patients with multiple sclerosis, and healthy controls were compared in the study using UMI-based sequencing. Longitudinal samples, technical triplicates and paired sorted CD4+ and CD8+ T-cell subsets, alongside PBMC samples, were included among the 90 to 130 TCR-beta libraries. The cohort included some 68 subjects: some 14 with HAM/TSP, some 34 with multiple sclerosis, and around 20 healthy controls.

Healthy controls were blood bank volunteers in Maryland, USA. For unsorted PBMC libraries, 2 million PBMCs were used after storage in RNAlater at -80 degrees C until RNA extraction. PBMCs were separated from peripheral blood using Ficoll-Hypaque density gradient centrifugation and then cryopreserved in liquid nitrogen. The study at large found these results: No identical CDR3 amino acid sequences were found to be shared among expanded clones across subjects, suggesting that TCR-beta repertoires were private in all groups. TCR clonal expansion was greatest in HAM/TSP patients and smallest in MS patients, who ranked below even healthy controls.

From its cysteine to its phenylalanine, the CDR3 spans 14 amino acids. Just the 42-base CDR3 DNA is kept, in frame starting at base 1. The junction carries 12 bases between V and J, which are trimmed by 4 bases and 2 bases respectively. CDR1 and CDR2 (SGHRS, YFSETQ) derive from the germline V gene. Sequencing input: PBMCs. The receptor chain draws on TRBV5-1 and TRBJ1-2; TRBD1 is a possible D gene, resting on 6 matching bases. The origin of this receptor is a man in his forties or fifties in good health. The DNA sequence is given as TGCGCCAGCAGCCAAGATACAGGGAACTATGGCTACACCTTC. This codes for CASSQDTGNYGYTF.